This TCR beta chain appears in the sequencing data of a study of blood T cell repertoires in COVID-19. Sequenced by immunoSEQ multiplex PCR; TCRdb stores in-frame clones only, minus some. The profile covers fewer than 250,000 clones, with around 86% appearing a single time and roughly 2% taken by the ten largest. Trimming cost V 4 bases and J 0 bases; bases outside gene matches: 10. CDR3 length equals 18 residues. Germline CDR1 is LGHDT and CDR2 is YNNKEL (reference sequence). Participant reports of clinical history set cohort assignment. Symptom resolution, clearance, or two negative PCRs marked donors in Cohort 3 as recovered.

This receptor was taken from a woman in her fifties or sixties who had recovered from COVID-19. This rearrangement joins TRBV3-1 (or the pseudogene TRBV3-2) to TRBJ2-3, with 10 positions matching TRBD2. Sample: PBMCs or T cells enriched from blood (not recorded which). CDR3 residues: CASSPRTSGRASTDTQYF. CDR3 coding DNA: TGTGCCAGCAGCCCGCGGACTAGCGGTCGAGCTAGCACAGATACGCAGTATTTT.